The 31 T cell receptor beta chains in this list originate from one sample, sequenced in a study of blood T cells in healthy people across ages (dated by TCRdb to the mid-2010s). Library generation was performed with 5' RACE. TCRdb names Illumina HiSeq 2500 as the instrument used. The second PCR ran for roughly 7 to 12 cycles and used a J-beta primer mix along with a sample-barcoded 5' primer. TCRdb reprocessed the public reads (quality trimming at Q25 with fastp, clone calling with MiXCR) and kept in-frame beta chains. Rows are combined by CDR3 protein, so each entry shows the most common genes and DNA. For this sample the table gives roughly 680,000 distinct CDR3 sequences, of which approximately 52% were detected only once. The biggest ten clones account for roughly 13% of the sample. The sample was blood. The receptor source for this set is an elderly woman in good health.

This clonotype has more than one count but fewer than ten. The V and J genes are TRBV2 and TRBJ2-3; D might be TRBD2 (6 bases). The CDR3 runs to 15 residues. With 6 bases removed from V and 2 bases from J, the gap between germline ends came to 15 bases. The germline gives CDR1 SNHLY, CDR2 FYNNEI. The CDR3: CASSRRDLDTDTQYF. The CDR3 DNA follows: TGTGCCAGCAGCCGCAGGGACTTGGACACAGATACGCAGTATTTT.

This clonotype has a single count. It may be a read error: a sequence one base away is much more abundant. The V and J genes are TRBV25-1 and TRBJ2-1, with 10 bases lining up with TRBD2. CDR1 MGHDK and CDR2 SYGVNS come from the germline V gene. The CDR3 covers 17 residues. The CDR3, as DNA: TGTGCCAGCACCGGAGGGCTAGCGGGAGCGGCCTACAATAAGCAGTTCTTC. Translating it yields CASTGGLAGAAYNKQFF. Full variable domain (missing parts from reference TRBV25-1 and TRBJ2-1): EADIYQTPRYLVIGTGKKITLECSQTMGHDKMYWYQQDPGMELHLIHYSYGVNSTEKGDLSSESTVSRIRTEHFPLTLESARPSHTSQYLCASTGGLAGAAYNKQFFGPGTRLTVL.

J is TRBJ1-4 and V is TRBV20-1; unclear D gene. The CDR3 runs 13 residues. Germline CDR1 is DFQATT and CDR2 is SNEGSKA (reference sequence). The germline V and J ends were trimmed by 4 bases and 7 bases, with 13 bases remaining between them. The chain's CDR3 is CSAIGLGGEKLFF. DNA of the CDR3: TGCAGTGCTATCGGTCTTGGCGGTGAAAAACTGTTTTTT.

This clonotype was observed many times. The rearrangement links TRBV13 to TRBJ2-1; 10 bases are a match to TRBD2. The CDR3 sequence is 15 residues long. Trimming took 5 bases from V and 4 from J; bases not matched to a gene: 5. Germline V lookup: CDR1 PRHDT, CDR2 FYEKMQ (reference sequence). DNA of the CDR3: TGTGCCAGCAGCCGACTAGCGGGTCTATACAATGAGCAGTTCTTC. This sequence encodes CASSRLAGLYNEQFF.

The V and J genes are TRBV7-9 and TRBJ1-2; a weak D match, TRBD1 (5 bases). V was trimmed by 1 base and J by 7 bases, leaving 13 bases between them. Germline V gene sequence: CDR1 SEHNR, CDR2 FQNEAQ (reference sequence). This CDR3 is built from 14 residues. Here the CDR3 reads CASSLEGRGGGYTF. CDR3 DNA sequence: TGTGCCAGCAGCTTAGAGGGGCGAGGTGGTGGCTACACCTTC. The full variable domain, rest sourced from reference TRBV7-9 and TRBJ1-2, is DTGVSQNPRHKITKRGQNVTFRCDPISEHNRLYWYRQTLGQGPEFLTYFQNEAQLEKSRLLSDRFSAERPKGSFSTLEIQRTEQGDSAMYLCASSLEGRGGGYTFGSGTRLTVV.

Here the CDR3 reads CSAGGTGRSEAFF. The DNA for the CDR3 is TGCAGTGCGGGTGGGACAGGGAGGTCTGAAGCTTTCTTT. The chain employs TRBV20-1 and TRBJ1-1; 9 bases match TRBD1. Losses at the gene ends were 6 bases for V and 6 bases for J; bases not matched to a gene: 8. The CDR3 totals 13 residues. Germline values: CDR1 DFQATT, CDR2 SNEGSKA (reference sequence).

This sequence joins TRBV7-2 and TRBJ2-7; the D is unclear. CDR3 length equals 14 residues. V was shortened by 5 bases and J by 1 base, with 12 bases between the two germline ends. Germline V gene sequence: CDR1 SGHTA, CDR2 FQGNSA. The CDR3 nucleotides read TGTGCCAGCAGCCCGGAAATCCTTTCCTACGAGCAGTACTTC. Its protein product is CASSPEILSYEQYF.

The chain couples TRBV18 to TRBJ2-7, with D perhaps given as TRBD1 or TRBD2 (5 bases each). The V gene's germline CDR1 is KGHSH and CDR2 LQKENI. This CDR3 is built from 14 residues. Trimming shortened V by 6 bases and J by 2 bases, and 14 bases separated the two germline ends. CDR3 amino acids: CASSTGASTYEQYF. DNA of the CDR3: TGTGCCAGCTCCACCGGGGCCAGCACCTACGAGCAGTACTTC. Full variable domain (outside the CDR3, taken from reference TRBV18 and TRBJ2-7): NAGVMQNPRHLVRRRGQEARLRCSPMKGHSHVYWYRQLPEEGLKFMVYLQKENIIDESGMPKERFSAEFPKEGPSILRIQQVVRGDSAAYFCASSTGASTYEQYFGPGTRLTVT.

This clonotype was observed many times. The V gene is TRBV20-1, the J gene TRBJ2-3; weak D call: TRBD1 (6 bases). The CDR3 has 15 amino acids. The V gene lost 6 bases and the J gene lost 5 bases, with 21 bases spanning the gap. CDR1 DFQATT and CDR2 SNEGSKA come from the germline V gene (reference sequence). Here the CDR3 reads CSAFPGTTMGDTQYF. The CDR3 bases are TGCAGTGCGTTCCCCGGGACAACAATGGGAGATACGCAGTATTTT.

The chain couples TRBV9 to TRBJ2-4; D might be TRBD2 (6 bases). Judging by the DNA end, TRBJ2-7 fits better; the J call may be wrong. Germline V lookup: CDR1 SGDLS, CDR2 YYNGEE. The CDR3 is 14 residues long. This chain's CDR3 is CASSVEEGRYEQYF. The CDR3 coding sequence is TGTGCCAGCAGCGTAGAAGAGGGGAGGTACGAGCAGTACTTC.

This clonotype was seen only a few times. V usage is TRBV7-8 and J usage is TRBJ2-1, with 8 bases fitting TRBD1. Germline CDR1 reads SGHVS; CDR2 reads FQNEAQ. The length of the CDR3 is 15 residues. The ends lost 5 bases at V and 1 base at J; junction bases unmatched: 4. The CDR3 spells CASSMTGESYNEQFF. The CDR3 DNA follows: TGTGCCAGCAGCATGACAGGGGAATCCTACAATGAGCAGTTCTTC.

This sequence joins TRBV10-3 and TRBJ2-1; D may be TRBD2 (6 bases). The CDR3 totals 15 residues. Germline V gene sequence: CDR1 ENHRY, CDR2 SYGVKD. The V and J ends lost 10 bases and 7 bases respectively, with 23 bases between them. In nucleotides, the CDR3 is TGTGCCACAAATAGGGACTCAACTCAACGTAATGAGCAGTTCTTC. This codes for CATNRDSTQRNEQFF.

Turning to this clonotype: This could be a read error, since a much larger clone is one nucleotide away. This chain joins TRBV29-1 and TRBJ1-2; D might be TRBD1 (5 bases). Germline V lookup: CDR1 SQVTM, CDR2 ANQGSEA. The V gene lost 4 bases and the J gene lost 10 bases, with 13 bases spanning the gap. The CDR3 has 11 amino acids. The CDR3 region has the DNA TGCAGCGTTGCTCACAGGACTAACTACACCTTC. Its translation is CSVAHRTNYTF. The full variable domain, with the rest looked up from reference TRBV29-1 and TRBJ1-2, is SAVISQKPSRDICQRGTSLTIQCQVDSQVTMMFWYRQQPGQSLTLIATANQGSEATYESGFVIDKFPISRPNLTFSTLTVSNMSPEDSSIYLCSVAHRTNYTFGSGTRLTVV.

V usage is TRBV6-1 and J usage is TRBJ2-7; D uncertain. Germline V gene sequence: CDR1 MNHNS, CDR2 SASEGT. Trimming shortened V by 0 bases and J by 7 bases, and 10 bases separated the two germline ends. The CDR3 contains 13 residues. The CDR3 is CASSEALGSEQYF. The DNA for the CDR3 is TGTGCCAGCAGTGAAGCGCTCGGCTCAGAGCAGTACTTC.

This clonotype occurred many times. The rearrangement uses TRBV29-1 and TRBJ2-5; no definite D call. The CDR3 totals 13 residues. Germline CDR1 SQVTM, CDR2 ANQGSEA. The V end was cut by 0 bases, the J end by 1 base, with 6 bases between. The CDR3 nucleotides are TGCAGCGTTGAAGACACAGTCCAAGAGACCCAGTACTTC. Its protein product is CSVEDTVQETQYF. Drawing the rest from reference TRBV29-1 and TRBJ2-5, the complete variable domain is SAVISQKPSRDICQRGTSLTIQCQVDSQVTMMFWYRQQPGQSLTLIATANQGSEATYESGFVIDKFPISRPNLTFSTLTVSNMSPEDSSIYLCSVEDTVQETQYFGPGTRLLVL.

The chain joins TRBV28 to TRBJ2-1; D gene ambiguous. This CDR3 region has 14 residues. Germline V gene sequence: CDR1 MDHEN, CDR2 SYDVKM. Trimming removed 5 bases at V and 0 bases at J, with 8 bases between. The CDR3 DNA reads as TGTGCCAGCAGTCCCCGGGTCTCCTACAATGAGCAGTTCTTC. Translation: CASSPRVSYNEQFF. Complete variable domain (other parts from reference TRBV28 and TRBJ2-1): DVKVTQSSRYLVKRTGEKVFLECVQDMDHENMFWYRQDPGLGLRLIYFSYDVKMKEKGDIPEGYSVSREKKERFSLILESASTNQTSMYLCASSPRVSYNEQFFGPGTRLTVL.

The rearrangement joins TRBV20-1 to TRBJ1-5, with D maybe TRBD1 (5 bases). Germline values: CDR1 DFQATT, CDR2 SNEGSKA (reference sequence). The CDR3 is 14 amino acids. V lost 0 bases, J lost 2 bases, and 8 bases lay in between. In DNA form, the CDR3 reads TGCAGTGCTAGAGATCGCAGGGGCAATCAGCCCCAGCATTTT. Translation: CSARDRRGNQPQHF.

To note about this clonotype: Since a much larger clone is just one base distant, this may be a read error. The chain joins TRBV4-1 to TRBJ2-1; 8 bases match TRBD2. The DNA end is more similar to TRBJ2-7, so the J call may be wrong. The CDR3 runs 15 residues. Germline V gives CDR1 MGHRA, CDR2 YSYEKL. The DNA of the CDR3 is TGCGCCAGCAGCCCTTTTGGGACTAGAAGGGATGAGCAGTACTTC. Translated: CASSPFGTRRDEQYF.

The genes are TRBV20-1 and TRBJ2-4, with 9 bases matching TRBD1. Germline lookup yields CDR1 DFQATT and CDR2 SNEGSKA (reference sequence). V shed 2 bases and J 15 bases; nucleotides not matched to a gene: 14. This CDR3 has 14 amino acids. CDR3 DNA sequence: TGCAGTGCTAGAATATCGGGACAGGGTGACGAGCGGTACTTC. It specifies CSARISGQGDERYF.

The chain is built from TRBV20-1 and TRBJ2-5; D might be TRBD1 or TRBD2, each matching 5 bases. The CDR3 length is 15 residues. Germline V lookup: CDR1 DFQATT, CDR2 SNEGSKA (reference sequence). V was shortened by 4 bases and J by 3 bases, with 18 bases between the two germline ends. The chain's CDR3 is CSAIPWDGLKETQYF. CDR3 DNA sequence: TGCAGTGCTATCCCCTGGGACGGACTTAAAGAGACCCAGTACTTC.

This clonotype was recorded a few times. The CDR3 protein is CASSLSFRGDTEAFF. Here the CDR3 DNA reads TGTGCCAGCAGTTTATCTTTCAGGGGGGATACTGAAGCTTTCTTT. The rearrangement links TRBV27 to TRBJ1-1; 7 nucleotides agree with TRBD1. The CDR3 sequence is 15 residues long. Per the germline V gene, CDR1 is MNHEY and CDR2 is SMNVEV (reference sequence). Losses at the gene ends were 0 bases for V and 5 bases for J; bases not matched to a gene: 6.

This clonotype was picked up many times. The rearrangement uses TRBV12-3 or TRBV12-4 and TRBJ1-4; no reliable D call. CDR3 length: 11 amino acids. Between the trimmed V and J ends, which lost 7 bases and 13 bases, there was a span of 13 bases. The CDR3 DNA reads TGTGCCAGCATGCTCACTGACCGACTGTTTTTT. As protein: CASMLTDRLFF.

J is TRBJ2-1 and V is TRBV2; D gene uncertain. This CDR3 region has 14 residues. With 6 bases removed from V and 2 bases from J, the gap between germline ends came to 11 bases. The germline V gene has CDR1 SNHLY and CDR2 FYNNEI. CDR3 sequence: CASSIRITYNEQFF. The DNA for the CDR3 is TGTGCCAGCAGCATCAGGATTACCTACAATGAGCAGTTCTTC.

V is TRBV30 and J is TRBJ1-5; 8 nucleotides align to TRBD1. CDR3 length: 14 amino acids. Trimming at V came to 4 bases and at J to 5 bases, leaving 7 bases not matched to a gene. Per the germline V gene, CDR1 is GTSNPN and CDR2 is SVGIG (reference sequence). The CDR3 spells CAWNLQGVHQPQHF. The CDR3, as DNA: TGTGCCTGGAATCTACAGGGGGTTCATCAGCCCCAGCATTTT.

Comment on this clonotype: A much larger clone lies a single base off, so this may be a read error. The chain is built from TRBV5-1 and TRBJ2-1; D is possibly TRBD2 (5 bases). The CDR3 covers 15 residues. Per germline, CDR1 SGHRS and CDR2 YFSETQ. The CDR3 spells CASIPGTPGYNERFF. In DNA form, the CDR3 reads TGCGCCAGCATCCCGGGCACACCGGGGTACAATGAGCGGTTCTTC.

V is TRBV19 and J is TRBJ2-2, with D perhaps matching TRBD1 or TRBD2 (5 bases each). There are 15 residues in the CDR3. CDR1 and CDR2 (germline): LNHDA, SQIVND (reference sequence). The V end was cut by 1 base, the J end by 6 bases, with 12 bases between. DNA for the CDR3: TGTGCCAGTAGTATAGTGGTCAGAGGGGCCGGGGAGCTGTTTTTT. It specifies CASSIVVRGAGELFF.

The sample holds a few counts of this clonotype. A much larger clone differs from this one at a single base, so this may be a read error. This rearrangement joins TRBV6-5 to TRBJ2-7, with D perhaps matching TRBD1 or TRBD2 (5 bases each). Per germline, CDR1 MNHEY and CDR2 SVGAGI. V was pared by 2 bases and J by 7 bases, with 24 bases between. CDR3 length: 17 residues. In nucleotides, the CDR3 is TGTGCCAGCAGTTACGGCATGGGGGTAGGGTCCTACAATGAGCAGTACTTC. It is translated as CASSYGMGVGSYNEQYF.

The J gene is TRBJ2-1, the V gene TRBV7-2; TRBD1 is a possible D gene (6 bases). V dropped 2 bases and J dropped 8 bases, with 10 bases sitting between them. CDR1 and CDR2 (germline): SGHTA, FQGNSA. The CDR3 sequence is 13 residues long. This CDR3 reads CASSLNEGDEQFF. The CDR3 DNA sequence: TGTGCCAGCAGCTTAAACGAGGGGGATGAGCAGTTCTTC.

The chain's CDR3 is CASSQDPRSHNEQFF. CDR3 nucleotides: TGCGCCAGCAGCCAAGACCCCCGGTCCCACAATGAGCAGTTCTTC. V gene TRBV4-3 combines with J gene TRBJ2-1; no firm D call. V was pared by 0 bases and J by 5 bases, with 11 bases between. The CDR3 is made up of 15 amino acids. Germline V gene data show CDR1 as LGHNA and CDR2 as YSLEER.

The chain links TRBV12-3 or TRBV12-4 to TRBJ1-2; maybe TRBD1 (6 bases). The CDR3 totals 16 residues. V was shortened by 3 bases and J by 2 bases, with 16 bases between the two germline ends. The CDR3 sequence: CASSLHSGAVNYGYTF. In DNA, the CDR3 is TGTGCCAGCAGTTTGCACTCAGGGGCGGTCAACTATGGCTACACCTTC.

This chain uses TRBV6-2 or TRBV6-3 with TRBJ2-5, with D possibly being TRBD1 (6 bases). The ends were cut back, 6 bases at V and 11 bases at J, with 19 bases in the middle. The V gene's germline CDR1 is MNHEY and CDR2 SVGEGT. CDR3 length: 13 residues. CDR3 sequence reads: CASSWDTYNEQYF. In DNA form, the CDR3 reads TGTGCCAGCAGCTGGGACACGTACAATGAGCAGTACTTC.